These T cell receptor beta chains were read from a single sample in a study of T cell responses to AZD1222 COVID-19 vaccine. The repertoire was sequenced with immunoSEQ multiplex PCR; TCRdb's copy has only in-frame clones and lacks some. In the table there are some 190,000 clones, just over 90% of which are singletons. The sample was peripheral blood, taken 28 days after the second AZD1222 dose. The receptors come from an adult who received the AZD1222 COVID-19 vaccine. Both conserved end residues are part of each CDR3. The D gene is left open where the match is weak.

TRBJ1-1	TRBV2	.	CASSVDAGEGTEAFF	TGTGCCAGCAGTGTAGATGCGGGAGAGGGCACTGAAGCTTTCTTT
TRBJ2-7	TRBV11-2	TRBD2	CASSSRTSGNYEQYF	TGTGCCAGCAGCTCCCGGACTAGCGGCAACTACGAGCAGTACTTC
TRBJ1-4	TRBV4-1	.	CASSSSDPNNEKLFF	TGCGCCAGCAGCTCATCCGACCCGAATAATGAAAAACTGTTTTTT
TRBJ1-1	TRBV27	.	CASSLCAPGHGDCNAEAFF	TGTGCCAGCAGTTTATGTGCGCCGGGCCACGGGGATTGCAACGCTGAAGCTTTCTTT
TRBJ1-3	TRBV3-1/TRBV3-2	.	CASSQDQTMRGNTIYF	TGTGCCAGCAGCCAAGATCAGACAATGCGGGGAAACACCATATATTTT
TRBJ2-1	TRBV6-1	TRBD2	CASSKAGEFNEQFF	TGTGCCAGCAGTAAAGCGGGAGAGTTCAATGAGCAGTTCTTC
TRBJ1-6	TRBV9	.	CASSALDRSPLHF	TGTGCCAGCAGCGCCTTGGACCGTTCACCCCTCCACTTT
TRBJ2-7	TRBV15	.	CATSRDTVTYEQYF	TGTGCCACCAGCAGAGATACCGTTACCTACGAGCAGTACTTC
TRBJ1-1	TRBV27	.	CASSKQTGHSAFF	TGTGCCAGCAGTAAACAGACAGGACACTCTGCTTTCTTT
TRBJ2-5	TRBV21-1	.	CASRLGVASGTQETQYF	.
TRBJ1-2	TRBV29-1	.	CSVGTVYGYTF	TGCAGCGTTGGGACAGTTTATGGCTACACCTTC
TRBJ2-3	TRBV19	TRBD1	CASSISFWDRVTDTQYF	TGTGCCAGTAGTATCTCCTTCTGGGACAGGGTGACAGATACGCAGTATTTT
TRBJ1-1	TRBV6-2/TRBV6-3	.	CASSLLGGKATEAFF	TGTGCCAGCAGCCTCCTGGGAGGCAAGGCAACTGAAGCTTTCTTT
TRBJ1-1	TRBV6-6	.	CASSYSVNTEAFF	TGTGCCAGCAGTTACTCAGTGAACACTGAAGCTTTCTTT
TRBJ2-1	TRBV3-1/TRBV3-2	.	CASSHDGRGSYNEQFF	TGTGCCAGCAGCCATGATGGAAGGGGCTCCTACAATGAGCAGTTCTTC